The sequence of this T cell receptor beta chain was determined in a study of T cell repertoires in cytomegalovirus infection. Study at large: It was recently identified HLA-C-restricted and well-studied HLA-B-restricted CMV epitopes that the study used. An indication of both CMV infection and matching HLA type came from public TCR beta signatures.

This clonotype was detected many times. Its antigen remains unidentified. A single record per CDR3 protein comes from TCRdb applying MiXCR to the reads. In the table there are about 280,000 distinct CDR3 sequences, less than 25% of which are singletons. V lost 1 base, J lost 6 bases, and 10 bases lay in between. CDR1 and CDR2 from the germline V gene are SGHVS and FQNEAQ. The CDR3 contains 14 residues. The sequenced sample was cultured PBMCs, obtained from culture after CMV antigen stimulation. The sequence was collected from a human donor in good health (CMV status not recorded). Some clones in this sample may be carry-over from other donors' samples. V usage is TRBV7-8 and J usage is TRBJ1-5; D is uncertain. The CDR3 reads CASSLVTGGQPQHF. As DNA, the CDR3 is TGTGCCAGCAGCTTAGTGACTGGTGGTCAGCCCCAGCATTTT.